This T cell receptor (beta chain) was sequenced in a study of spatial heterogeneity in lung cancer (dated by TCRdb to about 2019). Describing the broader study: Beta-chain transcripts were consistently detected in greater numbers than alpha-chain transcripts, which likely reflects a higher abundance of beta-chain transcripts. At surgery, both alpha and beta chains were TCR-sequenced in some 220 tumor regions, 63 to 65 matched nontumor lung samples and a few dozen PBMC samples. In the raw uncorrected reads, each unique combination of TCR and UMI appeared more than ten times on average. Nonsynonymous mutation counts, determined by whole-exome sequencing of tumor tissue, were related to features of the TCR repertoire. The study quantitatively compared TCR alpha and beta repertoires across multiple tumor regions, matched nontumor lung and blood in non-small cell lung cancer. Overall study outcomes, separate from this receptor: Ubiquitous expanded tumor TCRs were found in blood more often at tumor resection than at routine follow-up. Additional single-cell paired TCR alpha and beta sequencing was considered necessary to confirm, at a functional level, the hypothesis that regional TCRs recognize regional mutations.

The intended sense of this specimen's time point label: sample taken at primary tumor resection. Without any cell sorting, TCR sequencing was performed on whole RNA extracted either from tumor and nontumor lung tissue or from cryopreserved PBMC samples. The donors were fewer than 90 patients from the lung TRACERx cohort who had early-stage, untreated non-small cell lung cancer. Patients were selected for TCR sequencing only if sufficient RNA was available from at least two tumor regions. Of note for this clonotype: Its antigen remains unidentified. Nothing much larger sits one base from this clone, and base qualities are not available.

Library prep was done by 5' RACE. The sequencer was a NextSeq 500. In the TCR library protocol, a unique molecular identifier was attached to each TCR cDNA molecule so that PCR and sequencing errors could be corrected. In the source study's methods: Decombinator tools were used for TCR identification, UMI-based error correction and CDR3 extraction. Expanded TCRs were defined as those above a frequency of 2 per 1,000, corresponding to the top 1% of the tumor frequency distribution. Renyi diversity was calculated using the R vegan package after each repertoire was subsampled 100 times to 5,000 TCRs. To build CDR3 similarity networks, amino acid triplet string-kernel similarity was used, and CDR3s were connected when their pairwise similarity was above 0.82. TCRdb itself trimmed the public reads at Q25 with fastp, ran MiXCR and retained productive beta chains. Identical CDR3 protein sequences are pooled into one entry, listed with their most common genes and DNA. The V and J calls reflect TCRdb's pipeline rather than the authors' work. In this sample the table shows roughly 36,000 distinct CDR3 sequences, under 7% of which occur a single time. In total, the top ten clones hold under 14% of the sample.

According to the germline V gene (reference sequence), CDR1 reads LNHDA and CDR2 reads SQIVND. Taken from cysteine to phenylalanine, the CDR3 has 17 residues. The sequence is cut down to CDR3 DNA, 51 bases in frame from base 1. V loses 5 bases, J loses 0 bases, and the germline ends lie 17 bases apart. In this chain, TRBV19 is recombined with TRBJ1-3; a tentative D match to TRBD1 spans 6 bases. The sequences come from PBMCs, collected at surgery. This TCR came from a male donor with early-stage non-small cell lung cancer. The DNA sequence is TGTGCCAGTAGTTCGTCGACAGGCGTCCTCTCTGGAAACACCATATATTTT. Its translation is CASSSSTGVLSGNTIYF.